Each of the 4 T cell receptor beta chains below was sequenced from the same sample in a study of human T cells and chemical hapten exposure. Unfractionated whole blood yielded the extracted total RNA. TCRdb called the 5' RACE reads again in MiXCR, with one record for every CDR3 protein. The sample has about 140,000 distinct CDR3 sequences, 4.1% seen once. The receptors come from a female donor in good health.

This clonotype was recorded many times. This chain uses TRBV7-8 with TRBJ1-5; TRBD1 is a possible D gene (5 bases). V dropped 4 bases and J dropped 7 bases, with 17 bases sitting between them. This CDR3 is built from 15 residues. Germline V gene sequence: CDR1 SGHVS, CDR2 FQNEAQ. The CDR3 region is CASSYFRGKRQPQHF. The CDR3 region has the DNA TGTGCCAGCAGCTATTTCCGGGGGAAGAGGCAGCCCCAGCATTTT.

This clonotype has at least ten counts. The V call is TRBV12-5, the J call TRBJ2-1; 14 nucleotides match TRBD2. This CDR3 has 22 residues. V was pared by 1 base and J by 8 bases, with 22 bases of the junction left unmatched. Per the germline V gene, CDR1 is LGHNT and CDR2 is FRNRAP. DNA for the CDR3: TGTGCTAGTGGTTTGGACTCCATTCAAGGACTAGCGGGGGGCGGCGCGTTCCATGAGCAGTTCTTC. It yields the protein CASGLDSIQGLAGGGAFHEQFF.

This clonotype was counted at least ten times. The chain carries TRBV19 and TRBJ2-2; 8 bases match TRBD1. V dropped 6 bases and J dropped 2; count of bases not matched to a gene: 5. CDR1 LNHDA and CDR2 SQIVND come from the germline V gene (reference sequence). CDR3 length equals 15 residues. The CDR3 here is CASSPGTGNTGELFF. DNA of the CDR3: TGTGCCAGTAGCCCCGGGACAGGAAACACCGGGGAGCTGTTTTTT. The full variable domain, with the rest looked up from reference TRBV19 and TRBJ2-2, is DGGITQSPKYLFRKEGQNVTLSCEQNLNHDAMYWYRQDPGQGLRLIYYSQIVNDFQKGDIAEGYSVSREKKESFPLTVTSAQKNPTAFYLCASSPGTGNTGELFFGEGSRLTVL.

This clonotype was seen ten or more times. V gene TRBV20-1 combines with J gene TRBJ2-2; D possibly corresponds to TRBD2 (6 bases). CDR3 length: 14 amino acids. V was clipped by 5 bases and J by 2 bases, with 12 bases between them. Per the germline V gene, CDR1 is DFQATT and CDR2 is SNEGSKA (reference sequence). The CDR3 bases are TGCAGTGCTCACCGGGGGTCTAACACCGGGGAGCTGTTTTTT. Translating it yields CSAHRGSNTGELFF.